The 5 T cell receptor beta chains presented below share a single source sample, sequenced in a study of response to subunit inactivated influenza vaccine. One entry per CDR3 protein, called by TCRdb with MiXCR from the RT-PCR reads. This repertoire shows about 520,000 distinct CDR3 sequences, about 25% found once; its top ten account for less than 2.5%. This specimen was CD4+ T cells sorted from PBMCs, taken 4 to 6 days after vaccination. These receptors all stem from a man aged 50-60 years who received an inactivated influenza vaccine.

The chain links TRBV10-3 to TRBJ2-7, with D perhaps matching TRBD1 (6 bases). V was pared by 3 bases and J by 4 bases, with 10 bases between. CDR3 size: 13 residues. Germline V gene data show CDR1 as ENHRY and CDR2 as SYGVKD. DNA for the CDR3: TGTGCCATCAGTGACTTACAGGGTTACGAGCAGTACTTC. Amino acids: CAISDLQGYEQYF.

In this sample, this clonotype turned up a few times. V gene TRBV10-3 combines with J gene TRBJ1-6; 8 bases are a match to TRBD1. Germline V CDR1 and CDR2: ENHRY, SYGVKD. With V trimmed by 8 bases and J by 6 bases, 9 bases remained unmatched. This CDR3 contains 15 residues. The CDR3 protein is CAILWTGSGNSPLHF. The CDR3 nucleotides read TGTGCCATCTTGTGGACAGGGTCCGGTAATTCACCCCTCCACTTT.

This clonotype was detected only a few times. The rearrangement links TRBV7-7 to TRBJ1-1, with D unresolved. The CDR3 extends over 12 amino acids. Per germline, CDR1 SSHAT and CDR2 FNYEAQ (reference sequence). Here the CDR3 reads CAAPAADTEAFF. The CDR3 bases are TGTGCTGCCCCGGCGGCCGACACTGAAGCTTTCTTT.

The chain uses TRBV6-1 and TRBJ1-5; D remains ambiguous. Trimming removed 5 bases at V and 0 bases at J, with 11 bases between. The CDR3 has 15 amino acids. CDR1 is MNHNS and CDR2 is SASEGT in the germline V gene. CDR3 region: CASSTSGYSNQPQHF. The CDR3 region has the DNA TGTGCCAGCAGTACGAGCGGATATAGCAATCAGCCCCAGCATTTT.

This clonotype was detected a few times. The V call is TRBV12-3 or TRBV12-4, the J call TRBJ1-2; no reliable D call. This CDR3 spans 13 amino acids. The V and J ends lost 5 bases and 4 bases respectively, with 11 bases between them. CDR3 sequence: CASSPSGSYGYTF. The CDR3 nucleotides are TGTGCCAGCAGTCCGTCCGGGAGCTATGGCTACACCTTC.